The clone carrying this TCR beta chain appeared a few times. Its antigen is still unknown. Trimming shortened V by 2 bases and J by 0 bases, and 15 bases separated the two germline ends. This CDR3 is built from 16 residues. Germline V CDR1 and CDR2: DFQATT, SNEGSKA (reference sequence). This sample is part of a study of blood T cells in healthy people across ages. A second PCR, run for about 7 to 11 cycles, used a sample-barcoded 5' primer plus a J-beta primer mix. One entry per CDR3 protein, called by TCRdb with MiXCR from the 5' RACE reads. This table holds more than 1 million distinct CDR3 sequences, 35% to 55% found once. Overall study findings and caveats: Without sorted subsets, naive and antigen-experienced compartments could not be conclusively compared.

The chain uses TRBV20-1 and TRBJ2-3, with D perhaps TRBD1 (5 bases). The sample comprised blood. This TCR was sampled from a woman aged 60 to 75 in good health. CDR3 loop: CSARTGHSISTDTQYF. The CDR3 nucleotides are TGCAGTGCTAGAACAGGACACTCCATTAGCACAGATACGCAGTATTTT.